The 32 T cell receptor beta chains in this list originate from one sample, sequenced in a study of cytomegalovirus exposure and HLA in healthy donors (dated by TCRdb to 2016 to 2017). Receptor libraries were prepared by the immunoSEQ multiplex PCR assay. For the multiplex PCR, a mixture combining 60 forward primers for TCR Vbeta segments and 13 reverse primers for TCR Jbeta segments was used. This immuneACCESS table, as held by TCRdb, lists in-frame sequences with V and J called but not all clones. Of the missing ones, under half trace to an unresolved V gene in checked studies; the others have no known cause. Within this sample are 60,000 to 70,000 clones, with approximately 78% of them counted one time only. Roughly 2.9% of the sample is taken by the ten largest. What was sequenced was PBMCs. The receptors originated from a woman aged 25-40 years in good health and CMV-seronegative.

The rearrangement links TRBV2 to TRBJ2-2; D call uncertain. This CDR3 region has 13 residues. V lost 3 bases and J 6 bases, leaving 8 bases between the germline ends. Germline-derived CDR1 and CDR2 are SNHLY and FYNNEI. The CDR3 here is CASSDPVPGELFF. CDR3 DNA: TGTGCCAGCAGTGATCCAGTGCCCGGGGAGCTGTTTTTT.

The chain has TRBV19 and TRBJ1-1; possibly TRBD1 for D (6 bases). Trimming took off 5 bases at V and 0 bases at J, with 10 bases between the two ends. This CDR3 region has 14 residues. Germline assignment: CDR1 LNHDA and CDR2 SQIVND (reference sequence). This chain's CDR3 is CASSWGLVNTEAFF. CDR3 in DNA: TGTGCCAGTAGTTGGGGGCTGGTGAACACTGAAGCTTTCTTT.

This clone was picked up a small number of times. The CDR3 DNA sequence: TGCGCCAGCAGCCAAGATTTTGTCCAGCGGGGGGGCAATGAGCAGTTCTTC. This sequence encodes CASSQDFVQRGGNEQFF. J is TRBJ2-1 and V is TRBV4-3; 10 bases match TRBD2. The CDR3 is 17 residues long. In germline, CDR1 is LGHNA, CDR2 YSLEER. J lost 6 bases, V lost 0 bases, and 8 bases had no gene match.

V is TRBV6-1 and J is TRBJ1-2, with 9 bases that match TRBD1. The CDR3 extends over 14 amino acids. After removal of 2 bases from V and 7 bases from J, the junction contained 5 bases not matched to a gene. Per germline, CDR1 MNHNS and CDR2 SASEGT. The CDR3 bases are TGTGCCAGCAGTGAACCTGGGACAGGGCCTGGCTACACCTTC. It yields the protein CASSEPGTGPGYTF.

This clone appeared a single time. The V call is TRBV6-5, the J call TRBJ1-1, with 8 nucleotides matching TRBD1. This CDR3 comprises 16 residues. CDR1 MNHEY and CDR2 SVGAGI come from the germline V gene. Unmatched junction bases numbered 7, after V lost 0 bases and J lost 4 bases. Written as DNA, the CDR3 is TGTGCCAGCAGTTACTCCGGGACAGGAAAAAGCACTGAAGCTTTCTTT. Translating it yields CASSYSGTGKSTEAFF.

The CDR3: CASSPNQGEQYF. In DNA form, the CDR3 reads TGTGCCAGCAGCCCCAACCAGGGGGAGCAGTACTTC. The V gene is TRBV7-9, the J gene TRBJ2-7; tentatively, D is TRBD1 (6 bases). The CDR3 is made up of 12 amino acids. Trimming shortened V by 5 bases and J by 7 bases, and 12 bases separated the two germline ends. CDR1 is SEHNR, CDR2 FQNEAQ, per germline (reference sequence).

The chain combines TRBV11-3 with TRBJ2-1; a weak D match, TRBD1 (6 bases). V gave up 8 bases and J gave up 1 base, with 15 bases separating them. CDR3 size: 15 residues. Per germline, CDR1 SGHNT and CDR2 YENEEA. CDR3 protein: CASRTARLSYNEQFF. CDR3 in DNA: TGTGCCAGCCGGACAGCACGGCTGTCCTACAATGAGCAGTTCTTC.

This sequence joins TRBV27 and TRBJ1-1; D call uncertain. Germline V lookup: CDR1 MNHEY, CDR2 SMNVEV (reference sequence). The germline V and J ends were trimmed by 5 bases and 3 bases, with 10 bases remaining between them. This CDR3 is built from 13 residues. This CDR3 reads CASSEYAYTEAFF. The DNA for the CDR3 is TGTGCCAGCAGTGAGTACGCATACACTGAAGCTTTCTTT.

V gene TRBV6-5 combines with J gene TRBJ1-5; D not resolved. Germline lookup yields CDR1 MNHEY and CDR2 SVGAGI. V was pared by 6 bases and J by 6 bases, with 9 bases between. The CDR3 contains 12 residues. CDR3 region: CASSFSGQPQHF. DNA of the CDR3: TGTGCCAGCAGCTTCAGTGGTCAGCCCCAGCATTTT.

This clone was recorded only once. The chain joins TRBV9 to TRBJ1-3; D might be TRBD1 (6 bases). Trimming took off 3 bases at V and 3 bases at J, with 19 bases between the two ends. CDR3 size: 17 residues. Germline V gene lookup returns CDR1 SGDLS and CDR2 YYNGEE. This CDR3 is CASSDPRGGALGNTIYF. The CDR3 bases are TGTGCCAGCAGCGACCCCCGGGGGGGGGCGCTTGGAAACACCATATATTTT.

The J gene is TRBJ2-4, the V gene TRBV6-5, with a possible D match to TRBD2 (5 bases). V was shortened by 0 bases and J by 7 bases, with 13 bases between the two germline ends. This CDR3 comprises 15 residues. Germline CDR1 is MNHEY and CDR2 is SVGAGI. The chain's CDR3 is CASSYSAVTGNIQYF. As DNA, the CDR3 is TGTGCCAGCAGTTACTCGGCGGTGACGGGGAACATTCAGTACTTC.

This chain uses TRBV19 with TRBJ2-6; 10 bases are shared with TRBD1. Germline CDR1 LNHDA, CDR2 SQIVND (reference sequence). CDR3 length equals 16 residues. J lost 0 bases, V lost 10 bases, and 6 bases had no gene match. The CDR3 reads CATRTGGTSGANVLTF. In nucleotides, the CDR3 is TGTGCCACCAGGACAGGGGGGACCTCTGGGGCCAACGTCCTGACTTTC.

The rearrangement joins TRBV28 to TRBJ1-2; 10 bases align to TRBD1. CDR3 length: 18 amino acids. V trimming: 4 bases; J trimming: 7 bases; junction bases outside the gene matches: 18. CDR1 is MDHEN, CDR2 SYDVKM, per germline. The CDR3 DNA sequence: TGTGCCAGCAGTTCAGGTTGGCGTGACAGGGGGCGCAAGAGTGGCTACACCTTC. Protein product: CASSSGWRDRGRKSGYTF.

J is TRBJ2-3 and V is TRBV10-1; 7 nucleotides agree with TRBD1. This CDR3 spans 15 amino acids. The V and J ends lost 3 bases and 4 bases, in that order; junction bases with no gene match: 7. The germline V gene has CDR1 WNHNN and CDR2 SYGVQD (reference sequence). The CDR3 loop is CASSDGGQGADTQYF. CDR3 in DNA: TGCGCCAGCAGTGATGGGGGTCAGGGGGCAGATACGCAGTATTTT.

The rearrangement joins TRBV7-2 to TRBJ2-7, with TRBD1 as a possible D gene (6 bases). The V and J ends lost 3 bases and 6 bases respectively, with 15 bases between them. The CDR3 is 14 residues long. Germline CDR1 and CDR2: SGHTA and FQGNSA. In DNA, the CDR3 is TGTGCCAGCAGCTTCCCGGGACAATCGGGCGAGCAGTACTTC. It translates to CASSFPGQSGEQYF.

The chain couples TRBV7-2 to TRBJ1-1; a weak D match, TRBD1 (5 bases). Trimming stripped 1 base from V and 8 bases from J, with 11 bases between. Germline V gene data show CDR1 as SGHTA and CDR2 as FQGNSA. The CDR3 is 13 amino acids. The CDR3 nucleotides read TGTGCCAGCAGCTTAGAGCGACAGACCGAAGCTTTCTTT. Translation gives CASSLERQTEAFF.

V usage is TRBV7-2 and J usage is TRBJ2-1, with 7 bases lining up with TRBD2. This CDR3 contains 15 residues. Germline trimming cut 3 bases from V and 5 bases from J; bases unmatched to any gene: 7. Germline loops: CDR1 SGHTA, CDR2 FQGNSA. The CDR3 region has the DNA TGTGCCAGCAGCTTGTCCCCGGGGGGACACAATGAGCAGTTCTTC. It codes for CASSLSPGGHNEQFF. Full variable domain (missing parts from reference TRBV7-2 and TRBJ2-1): GAGVSQSPSNKVTEKGKDVELRCDPISGHTALYWYRQSLGQGLEFLIYFQGNSAPDKSGLPSDRFSAERTGGSVSTLTIQRTQQEDSAVYLCASSLSPGGHNEQFFGPGTRLTVL.

In DNA, the CDR3 is TGTGCCAGCAGCTTAGAGGCAGGTTACAATGAGCAGTTCTTC. Translation gives CASSLEAGYNEQFF. This chain joins TRBV7-2 and TRBJ2-1; D gene unclear. From germline, CDR1 is SGHTA and CDR2 FQGNSA. The CDR3 is 14 amino acids. Trimming left V 1 base short and J 4 bases short, with 8 bases between.

This clone was detected only once. The CDR3 here is CASSYRQYYEQYF. CDR3 nucleotides: TGTGCCAGCAGTTACCGACAGTACTACGAGCAGTACTTC. V gene TRBV5-8 combines with J gene TRBJ2-7, with D possibly TRBD1 on 5 matching bases. Per germline, CDR1 SGHTS and CDR2 YDEGEE. This CDR3 has 13 amino acids. The V gene lost 5 bases and the J gene lost 3 bases, with 12 bases spanning the gap.

This clone has a handful of counts. DNA of the CDR3: TGTGCCAGCAGCTTGAATTTGCAGGTGATCAAACCTAACTATGGCTACACCTTC. Its protein product is CASSLNLQVIKPNYGYTF. This sequence joins TRBV11-2 and TRBJ1-2; D call uncertain. This CDR3 is 18 amino acids long. The V end was cut by 3 bases, the J end by 0 bases, with 20 bases between. CDR1 is SGHAT and CDR2 is FQNNGV in the germline V gene. Combining the CDR3 with reference TRBV11-2 and TRBJ1-2 gives the whole variable domain EAGVAQSPRYKIIEKRQSVAFWCNPISGHATLYWYQQILGQGPKLLIQFQNNGVVDDSQLPKDRFSAERLKGVDSTLKIQPAKLEDSAVYLCASSLNLQVIKPNYGYTFGSGTRLTVV.

The chain couples TRBV27 to TRBJ2-5; D unresolved. The DNA end is a closer match to TRBJ2-7, so the J assignment may be wrong. The CDR3 length is 14 residues. The germline CDR1 and CDR2 sequences are MNHEY and SMNVEV (reference sequence). The CDR3 sequence: CASSLSGFYYEQYF. DNA for the CDR3: TGTGCCAGCAGTTTATCGGGTTTCTACTACGAGCAGTACTTC.

The chain's CDR3 is CASSLALGSSYEQYF. The CDR3 DNA sequence: TGTGCCAGCAGCTTAGCATTGGGCAGCTCCTACGAGCAGTACTTC. V usage is TRBV7-2 and J usage is TRBJ2-7; D is uncertain. CDR1 is SGHTA and CDR2 is FQGNSA in the germline V gene. V shed 0 bases and J shed 0 bases, with 9 bases lying between them. This CDR3 is 15 amino acids long.

The rearrangement joins TRBV11-3 to TRBJ2-5, with D possibly matching TRBD1 (6 bases). CDR1 and CDR2 from the germline V gene are SGHNT and YENEEA. Deletions cut 5 bases from V and 1 base from J, with 17 bases between. The CDR3 has 16 amino acids. CDR3 sequence: CASSPPGTTIQETQYF. CDR3 bases: TGTGCCAGCAGCCCCCCCGGGACAACAATCCAAGAGACCCAGTACTTC.

V gene TRBV3-2 combines with J gene TRBJ2-7; TRBD2 is taken as the D call from the table, unchecked against the DNA. TRBV3-2 is a pseudogene segment. The CDR3 is 9 amino acids. CDR3: CASSQDNFF. CDR3 coding DNA: TGTGCCAGCAGCCAAGATAACTTCTTC.

This clone was found a few times. The chain carries TRBV5-1 and TRBJ1-4; 10 positions match TRBD1. The CDR3 runs 15 residues. CDR1 SGHRS and CDR2 YFSETQ come from the germline V gene. Losses at the gene ends were 4 bases for V and 8 bases for J; bases not matched to a gene: 8. The CDR3 DNA is TGCGCCAGCAGCAAAACCGACAGGGGGCACGAAAAACTGTTTTTT. Translation gives CASSKTDRGHEKLFF.

This clone was counted a few times. CDR3 in amino acids: CASSPLAGGQETQYF. DNA of the CDR3: TGTGCCAGCAGCCCCCTAGCGGGGGGGCAGGAGACCCAGTACTTC. The J gene is TRBJ2-5, the V gene TRBV6-6; 12 bases are shared with TRBD2. The ends lost 6 bases at V and 5 bases at J; junction bases unmatched: 7. The CDR3 contains 15 residues. Germline V CDR1 and CDR2: MNHNY, SVGAGI (reference sequence).

This chain uses TRBV21-1 with TRBJ2-2; the table names TRBD2, a call not compared with the DNA. TRBV21-1 is annotated as a pseudogene. The CDR3 is 16 residues long. CDR3 in amino acids: CASSKEFGGNPGELFF. As DNA, the CDR3 is TGTGCCAGCAGCAAAGAATTTGGGGGGAATCCCGGGGAGCTGTTTTTT.

The genes are TRBV5-4 and TRBJ2-1, with 12 bases fitting TRBD2. This CDR3 contains 15 residues. Unmatched junction bases numbered 2, after V lost 2 bases and J lost 5 bases. CDR1 and CDR2 (germline): SGHNT, YYREEE (reference sequence). CDR3 sequence reads: CASSLRTSGDNEQFF. CDR3 in DNA: TGTGCCAGCAGCTTAAGGACTAGCGGGGACAATGAGCAGTTCTTC. The complete variable domain, with remaining parts taken from reference TRBV5-4 and TRBJ2-1, reads ETGVTQSPTHLIKTRGQQVTLRCSSQSGHNTVSWYQQALGQGPQFIFQYYREEENGRGNFPPRFSGLQFPNYSSELNVNALELDDSALYLCASSLRTSGDNEQFFGPGTRLTVL.

V gene TRBV13 combines with J gene TRBJ2-1; 8 bases are a match to TRBD2. CDR1 and CDR2 (germline): PRHDT, FYEKMQ (reference sequence). This CDR3 comprises 15 residues. Losses at the gene ends were 6 bases for V and 6 bases for J; bases not matched to a gene: 10. The CDR3 sequence: CASSVVGTRPNEQFF. The CDR3 DNA reads TGTGCCAGCAGTGTAGTGGGGACTAGGCCCAATGAGCAGTTCTTC.

The sample holds one count of this clone. CDR3 sequence (DNA): TGTGCCAGCAGCCTGGACAGTGGAGGCACTGAAGCTTTCTTT. Protein: CASSLDSGGTEAFF. This chain links TRBV5-4 with TRBJ1-1, with D maybe TRBD1 (6 bases). Germline CDR1 is SGHNT and CDR2 is YYREEE (reference sequence). V lost 4 bases and J 4 bases, leaving 14 bases between the germline ends. There are 14 residues in the CDR3.

On this clone itself: The junction and the germline gene differ at one end; a read error may be behind it. The chain recombines TRBV7-9 with TRBJ1-1; D is ambiguous. There are 11 residues in the CDR3. Germline assignment: CDR1 SEHNR and CDR2 FQNEAQ (reference sequence). CDR3 bases: TGTTCCAGCCTAGGTGGCACTGAAGCTTTCTTT. Translation gives CSSLGGTEAFF.

Comments on this clone: In the same sample, other DNA sequences code for this CDR3. The J gene is TRBJ1-5, the V gene TRBV7-2; D may be TRBD1 (6 bases). With 3 bases removed from V and 2 bases from J, the gap between germline ends came to 11 bases. The CDR3 has 15 residues. CDR1 is SGHTA, CDR2 FQGNSA, per germline. CDR3 residues: CASSLAAGGNQPQHF. The DNA of the CDR3 is TGTGCCAGCAGCTTGGCGGCAGGGGGCAATCAGCCCCAGCATTTT.